This TCR beta chain was obtained from a study of beta chain features in type 1 diabetes. Findings and limits, study-wide: Whether HLA type affects TCRB rearrangement stayed undetermined in the present work. Among patients with Type 1 diabetes, TCRB CDR3s were moderately but significantly shorter in every one of the four CD4+ subsets. A PCR bias possibly favoring shorter templates would apply equally to patients and controls.

The investigators reverse transcribed all of the isolated RNA, so they sequenced expressed TCRB transcripts. TCRdb's table, derived via immunoSEQ multiplex PCR, lists solely in-frame clones and lacks some. The sample consists of over 600,000 clones, 12% of them appearing once. This clone was counted between two and nine times. What it binds is not known. Per germline, CDR1 KGHSH and CDR2 LQKENI. The CDR3 runs 16 residues. V shed 3 bases and J shed 6 bases, with 18 bases lying between them. The rearrangement uses TRBV18 and TRBJ2-1, with unresolved D. This receptor was obtained from a man younger than 40 with type 1 diabetes. Specimen: naive CD4+ T cells from blood. CDR3 bases: TGTGCCAGCTCACCGTCGGCGGCTGCTAATGTCAATGAGCAGTTCTTC. Translated, it gives CASSPSAAANVNEQFF.